This is a list of T cell receptor beta chains from one sample in a study of cytomegalovirus exposure and HLA in healthy donors. Sequencing used immunoSEQ multiplex PCR; TCRdb keeps in-frame clones, though not all of them. The table lists fewer than 95,000 clones, approximately 57% of them singletons. The sequencing input was PBMCs. These receptors were taken from a woman aged 25 to 39 in good health and CMV-seronegative. The CDR3 runs from the conserved cysteine through the conserved F or W. D genes are given only for firm matches. Rows give clone size only sometimes, using once, few, many, or a class for an expanded clone.

v_gene	abundance	j_gene	d_gene	CDR3nt	CDR3aa
TRBV13	once	TRBJ1-2	NA	TGTGCCAGCAGCCCCCCCGGGGGGAACTATGGCTGCACCTTC	CASSPPGGNYGCTF
TRBV7-8	NA	TRBJ2-3	TRBD2	TGTGCCAGCAGCTTCGGCCGGACTAGCGGATACACAGATACGCAGTATTTT	CASSFGRTSGYTDTQYF
TRBV7-2	NA	TRBJ1-2	NA	TGTGCCAGCAGCGAAGGACAGCTTTATGGCTACACCTTC	CASSEGQLYGYTF
TRBV4-2	NA	TRBJ2-7	TRBD1	TGTGCCAGCAGCCAAGCAGCCGGGACAGGGACTTACGAGCAGTACTTC	CASSQAAGTGTYEQYF
TRBV5-8	once	TRBJ1-2	NA	TGTGCCAGCAGCTTGCGGTTAAGTGGCTACACCTTC	CASSLRLSGYTF
TRBV10-1	NA	TRBJ1-3	NA	TGCGCCAGCAGTTCCCGGGGCTCTGGAAACACCATATATTTT	CASSSRGSGNTIYF
TRBV6-5	NA	TRBJ2-2	TRBD1	TGTGCCAGCCGACAGGGGAACACCGGGGAGCTGTTTTTT	CASRQGNTGELFF
TRBV7-6	NA	TRBJ1-2	NA	TGTGCCAGCAGCCCGGACAGTGCCCTTTATGGCTACACCTTC	CASSPDSALYGYTF
TRBV6-4	NA	TRBJ1-6	TRBD1	TGTGCCAGCAGACCGACAGGGGAATATAATTCACCCCTCCACTTT	CASRPTGEYNSPLHF
TRBV19	once	TRBJ1-1	NA	TGTGCCAGTAGTACTGACAGTACTCCGAACACTGAAGCTTTCTTT	CASSTDSTPNTEAFF
TRBV21-1	few	TRBJ2-3	NA	TGTGCCAGCAGCAAAGCCTCCCGGGTAAGCACAGATACGCAGTATTTT	CASSKASRVSTDTQYF
TRBV27	NA	TRBJ2-1	NA	TGTGCCAAGACGACAGCGTACAATGAGCAGTTCTTC	CAKTTAYNEQFF
TRBV7-9	few	TRBJ2-7	NA	TGTGCCAGCAGCCCAGGACAGACCTACGAGCAGTACTTC	CASSPGQTYEQYF
TRBV28	NA	TRBJ1-3	TRBD1	TGTGCCAGCAGACCAGGTACAGGGGACACCATATATTTT	CASRPGTGDTIYF
TRBV19	NA	TRBJ1-2	NA	TGTGCCAGTAGGGAACGGGGGGTGTCGAGCTATGGCTACACCTTC	CASRERGVSSYGYTF
TRBV10-1	NA	TRBJ1-1	TRBD1	TGCGCCAGCAGTAACACGGGACAGGGAAGGACTGAAGCTTTCTTT	CASSNTGQGRTEAFF
TRBV21-1	NA	TRBJ2-3	NA	TGTGCCAGCAGCAAAGGTAGCGGGAGCACAGATACGCGGTATTTT	CASSKGSGSTDTRYF
TRBV7-9	once	TRBJ1-2	TRBD1	TGTGCCAGCAGCTTGGACAGGGCCTATGGCTACACCTTC	CASSLDRAYGYTF
TRBV6-7	NA	TRBJ2-7	NA	TGTGCCAGCAGTTGCCCCTCGGCGGAGCTCTCCTACGAGCAGTACTTC	CASSCPSAELSYEQYF
TRBV6-5	NA	TRBJ1-2	NA	TGTGCCAGCAGTGAAGGTGGGAGGGCCTATGGCTACACCTTC	CASSEGGRAYGYTF
TRBV5-6	NA	TRBJ1-2	NA	TGTGCCAGCAGCCCCGGCCGGGGGGAGGGAGGCTACACCTTC	CASSPGRGEGGYTF
TRBV5-1	NA	TRBJ1-1	NA	TGCGCCAGCAACTTGCTGGGCAGAAATACGAACACTGAAGCTTTCTTT	CASNLLGRNTNTEAFF
TRBV7-9	NA	TRBJ2-1	TRBD2	TGTGCCAGCAGCTCCCGGCGATTAGCGGGCCCCTACAATGAGCAGTTCTTC	CASSSRRLAGPYNEQFF
TRBV19	once	TRBJ2-2	NA	TGTGCCAGTAGTAGAAGGGAGTCCGGGGAGCTGTTTTTT	CASSRRESGELFF
TRBV5-1	few	TRBJ2-1	TRBD2	TGCGCCAGCCAAACTAGCGGGTTGCGAAGCTCCTACAATGAGCAGTTCTTC	CASQTSGLRSSYNEQFF
TRBV4-1	few	TRBJ2-1	NA	TGCGCCAGCAGCCAAGTAGACTTACTCACCTACAATGAGCAGTTCTTC	CASSQVDLLTYNEQFF
TRBV7-3	NA	TRBJ2-3	NA	TGTGCCAGCAGCTCAAAAGGGGGCACAGATACGCAGTATTTT	CASSSKGGTDTQYF
TRBV7-9	few	TRBJ2-7	NA	TGTGCCAGCAGCATCGGGGTGAGCGAGCAGTACTTC	CASSIGVSEQYF
TRBV2	few	TRBJ2-3	NA	TGTGCCAGCAGAAACTCAGGGGTGTACAGCACAGATACGCAGTATTTT	CASRNSGVYSTDTQYF
TRBV19	large	TRBJ2-1	TRBD2	TGTGCCAGTAGTATTTCTGGCGGGGGTTACAATGAGCAGTTCTTC	CASSISGGGYNEQFF
TRBV12-5	NA	TRBJ1-2	TRBD1	TGTGCTAGTGGTTTGATGTTGACAGGGACCGATAACTATGGCTACACCTTC	CASGLMLTGTDNYGYTF
TRBV5-1	few	TRBJ2-3	TRBD2	TGCGCCAGCAGCTCCACTAGCGGTCCTACAGATACGCAGTATTTT	CASSSTSGPTDTQYF